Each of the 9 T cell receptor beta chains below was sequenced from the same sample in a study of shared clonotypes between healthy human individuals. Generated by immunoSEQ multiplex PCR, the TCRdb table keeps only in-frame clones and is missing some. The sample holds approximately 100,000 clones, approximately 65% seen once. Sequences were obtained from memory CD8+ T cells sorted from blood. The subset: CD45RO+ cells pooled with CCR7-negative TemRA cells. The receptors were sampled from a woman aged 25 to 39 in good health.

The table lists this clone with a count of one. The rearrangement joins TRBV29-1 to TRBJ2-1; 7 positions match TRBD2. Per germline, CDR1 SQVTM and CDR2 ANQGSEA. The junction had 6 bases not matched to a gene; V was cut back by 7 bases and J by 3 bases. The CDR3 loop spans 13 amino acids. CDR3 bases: TGCAGCGACCGGGAGGCCAACTACAATGAGCAGTTCTTC. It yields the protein CSDREANYNEQFF.

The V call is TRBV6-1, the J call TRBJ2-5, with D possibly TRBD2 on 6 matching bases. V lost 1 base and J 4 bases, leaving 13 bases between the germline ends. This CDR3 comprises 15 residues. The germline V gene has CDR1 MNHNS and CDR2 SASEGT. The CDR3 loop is CASSEVGSGGETQYF. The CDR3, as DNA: TGTGCCAGCAGTGAAGTCGGGTCCGGGGGAGAGACCCAGTACTTC.

CDR3 DNA sequence: TGTGCCAGCAGCTTGGACAGGGCTAGCAATCAGCCCCAGCATTTT. This encodes CASSLDRASNQPQHF. This rearrangement joins TRBV11-3 to TRBJ1-5; 8 nucleotides match TRBD1. The CDR3 is 15 amino acids. V lost 3 bases and J lost 0; bases outside the gene matches: 1. Germline-derived CDR1 and CDR2 are SGHNT and YENEEA.

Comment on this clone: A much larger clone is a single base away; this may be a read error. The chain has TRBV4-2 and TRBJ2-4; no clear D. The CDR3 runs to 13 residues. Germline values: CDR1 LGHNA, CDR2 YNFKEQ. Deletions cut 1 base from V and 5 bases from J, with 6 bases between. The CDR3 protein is CASSQANENIQYF. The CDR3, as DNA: TGTGCCAGCAGCCAAGCTAATGAAAACATTCAGTACTTC.

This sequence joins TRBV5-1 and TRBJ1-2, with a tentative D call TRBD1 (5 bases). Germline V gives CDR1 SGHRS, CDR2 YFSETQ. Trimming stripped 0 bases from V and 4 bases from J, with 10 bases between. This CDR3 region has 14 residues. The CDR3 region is CASSLGGRSYGYTF. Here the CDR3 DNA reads TGCGCCAGCAGCTTGGGGGGACGTTCCTATGGCTACACCTTC. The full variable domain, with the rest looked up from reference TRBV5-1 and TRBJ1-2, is KAGVTQTPRYLIKTRGQQVTLSCSPISGHRSVSWYQQTPGQGLQFLFEYFSETQRNKGNFPGRFSGRQFSNSRSEMNVSTLELGDSALYLCASSLGGRSYGYTFGSGTRLTVV.

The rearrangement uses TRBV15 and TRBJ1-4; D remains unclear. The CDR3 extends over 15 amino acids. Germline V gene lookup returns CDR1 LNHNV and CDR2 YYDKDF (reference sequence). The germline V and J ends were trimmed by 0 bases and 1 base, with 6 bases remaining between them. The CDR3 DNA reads TGTGCCACCAGCAGAGATCAAGGAACTAATGAAAAACTGTTTTTT. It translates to CATSRDQGTNEKLFF. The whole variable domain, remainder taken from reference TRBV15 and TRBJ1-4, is DAMVIQNPRYQVTQFGKPVTLSCSQTLNHNVMYWYQQKSSQAPKLLFHYYDKDFNNEADTPDNFQSRRPNTSFCFLDIRSPGLGDTAMYLCATSRDQGTNEKLFFGSGTQLSVL.

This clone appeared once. Written as DNA, the CDR3 is TGTGCCAGCAGTTCCGGACTAGCGGGAGTGAGTTACAATGAGCAGTTCTTC. This codes for CASSSGLAGVSYNEQFF. The V and J genes are TRBV27 and TRBJ2-1; 13 bases align to TRBD2. This CDR3 contains 17 residues. Looked up from germline, CDR1 is MNHEY and CDR2 is SMNVEV (reference sequence). The ends lost 4 bases at V and 4 bases at J; junction bases unmatched: 7.

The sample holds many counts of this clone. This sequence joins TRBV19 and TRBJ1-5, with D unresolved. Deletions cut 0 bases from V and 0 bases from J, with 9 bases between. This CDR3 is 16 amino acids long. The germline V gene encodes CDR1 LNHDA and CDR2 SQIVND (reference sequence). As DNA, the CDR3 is TGTGCCAGTAGTATAGATCACGGGTATAGCAATCAGCCCCAGCATTTT. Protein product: CASSIDHGYSNQPQHF.

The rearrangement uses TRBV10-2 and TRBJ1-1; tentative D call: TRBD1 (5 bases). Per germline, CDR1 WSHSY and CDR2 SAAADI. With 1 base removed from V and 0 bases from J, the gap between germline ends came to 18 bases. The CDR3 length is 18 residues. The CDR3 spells CASSELLGGDALNTEAFF. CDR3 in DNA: TGCGCCAGCAGTGAGTTGCTGGGGGGAGATGCACTGAACACTGAAGCTTTCTTT.